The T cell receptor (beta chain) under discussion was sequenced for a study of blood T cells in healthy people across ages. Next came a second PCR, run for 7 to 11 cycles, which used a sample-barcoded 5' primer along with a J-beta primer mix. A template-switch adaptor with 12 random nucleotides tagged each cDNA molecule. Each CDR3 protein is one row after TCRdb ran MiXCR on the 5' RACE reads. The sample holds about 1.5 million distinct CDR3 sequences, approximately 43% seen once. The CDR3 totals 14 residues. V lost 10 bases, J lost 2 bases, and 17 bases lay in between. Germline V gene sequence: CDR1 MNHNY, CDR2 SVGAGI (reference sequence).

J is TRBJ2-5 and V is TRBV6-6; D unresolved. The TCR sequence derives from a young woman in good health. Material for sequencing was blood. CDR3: CAIRGFGRQETQYF. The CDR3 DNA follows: TGTGCCATTCGTGGGTTTGGCAGGCAAGAGACCCAGTACTTC.